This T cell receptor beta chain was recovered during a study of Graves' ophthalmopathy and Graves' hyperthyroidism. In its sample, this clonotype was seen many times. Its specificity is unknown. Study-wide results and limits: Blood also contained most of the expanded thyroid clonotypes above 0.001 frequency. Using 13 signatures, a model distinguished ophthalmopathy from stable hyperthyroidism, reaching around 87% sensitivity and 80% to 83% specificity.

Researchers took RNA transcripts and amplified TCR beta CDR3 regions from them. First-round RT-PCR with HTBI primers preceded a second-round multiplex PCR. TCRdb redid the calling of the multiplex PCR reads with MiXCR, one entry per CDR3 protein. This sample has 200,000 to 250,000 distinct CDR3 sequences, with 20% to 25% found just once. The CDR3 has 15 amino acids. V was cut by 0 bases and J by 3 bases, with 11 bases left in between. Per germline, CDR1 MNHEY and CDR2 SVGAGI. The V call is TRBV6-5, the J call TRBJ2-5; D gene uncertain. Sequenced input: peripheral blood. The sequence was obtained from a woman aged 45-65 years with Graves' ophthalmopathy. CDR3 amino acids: CASSYSTRPEETQYF. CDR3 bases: TGTGCCAGCAGTTACTCGACCAGACCTGAAGAGACCCAGTACTTC.